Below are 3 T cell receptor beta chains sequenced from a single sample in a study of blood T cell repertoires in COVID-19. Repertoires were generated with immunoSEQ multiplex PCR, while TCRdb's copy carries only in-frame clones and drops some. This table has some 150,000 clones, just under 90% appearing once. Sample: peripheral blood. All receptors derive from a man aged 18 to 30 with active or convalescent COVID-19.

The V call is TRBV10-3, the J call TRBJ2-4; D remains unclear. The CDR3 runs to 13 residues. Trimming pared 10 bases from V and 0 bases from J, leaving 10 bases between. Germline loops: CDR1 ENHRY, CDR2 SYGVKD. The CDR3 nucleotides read TGTGCCAGCAGCCCGGGAGCCAAAAACATTCAGTACTTC. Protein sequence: CASSPGAKNIQYF.

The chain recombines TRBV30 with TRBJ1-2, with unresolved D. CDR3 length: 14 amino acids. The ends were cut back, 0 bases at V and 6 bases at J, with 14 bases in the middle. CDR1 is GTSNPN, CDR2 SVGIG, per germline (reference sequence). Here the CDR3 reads CAWSVGGVMNGYTF. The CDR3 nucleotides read TGTGCCTGGAGTGTAGGCGGGGTAATGAATGGCTACACCTTC.

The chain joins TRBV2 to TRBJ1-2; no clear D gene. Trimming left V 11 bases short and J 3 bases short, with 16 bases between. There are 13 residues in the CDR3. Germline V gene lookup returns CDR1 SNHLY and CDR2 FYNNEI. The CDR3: CARAGQTYYGYTF. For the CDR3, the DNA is TGTGCCCGCGCTGGGCAGACCTACTATGGCTACACCTTC.